The 15 T cell receptor beta chains in this list originate from one sample, sequenced in a study of CD8+ T cells in alopecia areata. Treatment indicated: oral pan-JAK inhibitor, 5-10 mg twice daily. cDNA prepared by RNA extraction and subsequent reverse transcription served as the template for sequencing. Libraries were prepared by immunoSEQ multiplex PCR; TCRdb keeps only in-frame clonotypes and omits some of them. The repertoire consists of around 290,000 clones, with more than 45% occurring once and the leading ten covering roughly 1.8%. Sequenced here: CD4+ T cells sorted from blood, sampled at week 24, from a patient treated with tofacitinib. The source of these receptors is a human donor with alopecia areata.

This clone was seen only a few times. This chain connects TRBV7-8 to TRBJ1-6; a weak D match, TRBD1 (6 bases). V shed 1 base and J shed 6 bases, with 7 bases lying between them. The CDR3 totals 14 residues. Germline CDR1 is SGHVS and CDR2 is FQNEAQ. This CDR3 is CASSLVQGNSPLHF. The CDR3 nucleotides read TGTGCCAGCAGCTTAGTACAGGGTAATTCACCCCTCCACTTT.

The J gene is TRBJ1-3, the V gene TRBV9, with D unclear. The CDR3 is made up of 13 amino acids. The V gene's germline CDR1 is SGDLS and CDR2 YYNGEE. The V and J ends lost 4 bases and 3 bases respectively, with 8 bases between them. The CDR3 region has the DNA TGTGCCAGCAGCCCTCTTGGTGGAAACACCATATATTTT. Its protein is CASSPLGGNTIYF. Full variable domain (missing parts from reference TRBV9 and TRBJ1-3): DSGVTQTPKHLITATGQRVTLRCSPRSGDLSVYWYQQSLDQGLQFLIQYYNGEERAKGNILERFSAQQFPDLHSELNLSSLELGDSALYFCASSPLGGNTIYFGEGSWLTVV.

V usage is TRBV6-6 and J usage is TRBJ1-2; D call uncertain. The V end lost 5 bases, the J end lost 9 bases, and 10 bases lay between the germline ends. CDR3 size: 11 residues. Germline CDR1 is MNHNY and CDR2 is SVGAGI (reference sequence). The CDR3 loop reads CASSKTFSYTF. The CDR3 nucleotides are TGTGCCAGCAGTAAGACATTTAGCTACACCTTC.

The chain is built from TRBV29-1 and TRBJ1-5; tentatively, D is TRBD1 (6 bases). The CDR3 covers 14 residues. Trimming cost V 4 bases and J 3 bases, with 13 bases left between them. Per germline, CDR1 SQVTM and CDR2 ANQGSEA. CDR3 region: CSVVVPGVNQPQHF. The CDR3 nucleotides read TGCAGCGTTGTGGTCCCAGGGGTCAATCAGCCCCAGCATTTT.

V usage is TRBV28 and J usage is TRBJ1-6, with 9 bases identical to TRBD1. V trimming: 8 bases; J trimming: 8 bases; junction bases outside the gene matches: 16. The CDR3 runs 17 residues. Looked up from germline, CDR1 is MDHEN and CDR2 is SYDVKM. In DNA, the CDR3 is TGTGCCAGCCAAAGTACAGGGGGCGCGAAATTGTATTCACCCCTCCACTTT. Translated: CASQSTGGAKLYSPLHF.

This clone was seen repeatedly, ten times or more. This chain links TRBV5-6 with TRBJ1-2; D unclear. The CDR3 has 12 amino acids. The germline gives CDR1 SGHDT, CDR2 YYEEEE. V was cut by 0 bases and J by 8 bases, with 8 bases left in between. This CDR3 is CASSLVGRGYTF. The CDR3 DNA reads as TGTGCCAGCAGCTTGGTTGGTCGAGGCTACACCTTC.

The V gene is TRBV7-2, the J gene TRBJ1-4, with D unclear. V lost 1 base, J lost 6 bases, and 9 bases lay in between. This CDR3 is 14 amino acids long. CDR1 is SGHTA and CDR2 is FQGNSA in the germline V gene. In DNA form, the CDR3 reads TGTGCCAGCAGCTTAGAGCAACAGTATGAAAAACTGTTTTTT. Translating it yields CASSLEQQYEKLFF.

This chain joins TRBV29-1 and TRBJ2-1; 12 nucleotides agree with TRBD2. Germline V CDR1 and CDR2: SQVTM, ANQGSEA. The trim removed 6 bases at V and 8 bases at J, leaving 11 bases unmatched. The CDR3 spans 15 residues. The CDR3 protein is CSVPRGASGGDEQFF. The CDR3 region has the DNA TGCAGCGTCCCCAGGGGGGCTAGCGGGGGGGATGAGCAGTTCTTC.

This chain uses TRBV2 with TRBJ2-1; D is possibly TRBD1 (5 bases). The CDR3 has 13 amino acids. Trimming pared 6 bases from V and 4 bases from J, leaving 10 bases between. Germline V gene data show CDR1 as SNHLY and CDR2 as FYNNEI. CDR3 loop: CASSPDNYNEQFF. The CDR3 nucleotides read TGTGCCAGCAGCCCGGACAATTACAATGAGCAGTTCTTC.

The chain joins TRBV7-9 to TRBJ1-5; D is undetermined. Germline V CDR1 and CDR2: SEHNR, FQNEAQ (reference sequence). The CDR3 runs to 14 residues. V lost 0 bases to trimming and J lost 8 bases, with 11 bases between them. CDR3 sequence: CASSLATGIEPQHF. The CDR3 nucleotides are TGTGCCAGCAGCTTAGCGACGGGTATTGAGCCCCAGCATTTT.

V gene TRBV28 combines with J gene TRBJ2-3, with no clear D. V dropped 6 bases and J dropped 5 bases, with 6 bases sitting between them. Germline CDR1 reads MDHEN; CDR2 reads SYDVKM. The CDR3 length is 11 residues. CDR3 sequence (DNA): TGTGCCAGCAGCAAGGGAGATACGCAGTATTTT. It specifies CASSKGDTQYF.

This clone was observed a few times. The chain combines TRBV10-3 with TRBJ2-5; 8 nucleotides line up with TRBD2. The CDR3 contains 14 residues. The J segment lost 5 bases and the V segment lost 2 bases, leaving 4 bases of the junction unmatched. CDR1 ENHRY and CDR2 SYGVKD come from the germline V gene. Here the CDR3 reads CAISEPRGGETQYF. Written as DNA, the CDR3 is TGTGCCATCAGTGAGCCCCGGGGGGGGGAGACCCAGTACTTC.

This clone was recorded a few times. This chain joins TRBV5-6 and TRBJ2-1; D gene ambiguous. The V end lost 4 bases, the J end lost 0 bases, and 11 bases lay between the germline ends. Germline values: CDR1 SGHDT, CDR2 YYEEEE. The CDR3 is made up of 15 amino acids. The CDR3 nucleotides are TGTGCCAGCAGCCCGGACCGTTACTCCTACAATGAGCAGTTCTTC. Amino acids: CASSPDRYSYNEQFF.

This chain's CDR3 is CASRQGATDTQYF. The CDR3 DNA sequence: TGTGCCTCGAGACAGGGGGCCACAGATACGCAGTATTTT. V usage is TRBV25-1 and J usage is TRBJ2-3, with 10 bases matching TRBD1. CDR1 is MGHDK and CDR2 is SYGVNS in the germline V gene. V shed 11 bases and J 2 bases; nucleotides not matched to a gene: 4. The length of the CDR3 is 13 residues. Full variable domain (outside the CDR3, taken from reference TRBV25-1 and TRBJ2-3): EADIYQTPRYLVIGTGKKITLECSQTMGHDKMYWYQQDPGMELHLIHYSYGVNSTEKGDLSSESTVSRIRTEHFPLTLESARPSHTSQYLCASRQGATDTQYFGPGTRLTVL.

This clone was seen more than once but under ten times. The chain recombines TRBV9 with TRBJ1-3; D call uncertain. V was shortened by 8 bases and J by 4 bases, with 16 bases between the two germline ends. Germline V gene sequence: CDR1 SGDLS, CDR2 YYNGEE. The CDR3 extends over 14 amino acids. DNA for the CDR3: TGTGCCAGTTCCTTGGGCAACTCCGGAAACACCATATATTTT. Its translation: CASSLGNSGNTIYF.